A selection of T cell receptor beta chains follows, all from one sample in a study of graft-versus-host responses after intestinal transplantation. The assay was immunoSEQ multiplex PCR, and TCRdb's table has in-frame clones only and misses some. The table shows around 130,000 clones, with around nine tenths occurring only once. Their cognate antigens are unknown. The sample consisted of unstimulated CD4+ T cells sorted from spleen or lymph node cells, taken before intestinal transplant. Receptors were obtained from a human donor who received an intestinal transplant. CDR3s leave out the opening cysteine and the closing phenylalanine or tryptophan. The order of the fields is V gene, J gene, CDR3 protein.

v_call: TRBV19
j_call: TRBJ1-1
cdr3_aa: ASSIRERSRKNTEAF

v_call: TRBV27
j_call: TRBJ2-5
cdr3_aa: ASRGGGETQY

v_call: TRBV9
j_call: TRBJ2-3
cdr3_aa: ASSVGLAGGTDTQY

v_call: TRBV5-1
j_call: TRBJ1-1
cdr3_aa: ASSTGTGLRTEAF

v_call: TRBV10-1
j_call: TRBJ2-7
cdr3_aa: ASSESVGTDRNEQY

v_call: TRBV7-9
j_call: TRBJ1-5
cdr3_aa: ASSLGDRDLQPQH

v_call: TRBV30
j_call: TRBJ1-4
cdr3_aa: AWSESEKLF

v_call: TRBV7-9
j_call: TRBJ2-2
cdr3_aa: ASSLGSEWTGELF

v_call: TRBV2
j_call: TRBJ2-7
cdr3_aa: ASIRDFYEQY

v_call: TRBV2
j_call: TRBJ1-5
cdr3_aa: ASNFLGGSNQPQH

v_call: TRBV9
j_call: TRBJ2-6
cdr3_aa: ASSVGDGANVLT

v_call: TRBV9
j_call: TRBJ1-1
cdr3_aa: ASSVLVNTEAF

v_call: TRBV6-1
j_call: TRBJ2-1
cdr3_aa: ASSSTGGEQF

v_call: TRBV2
j_call: TRBJ2-5
cdr3_aa: ASGGGVQETQY

v_call: TRBV9
j_call: TRBJ1-1
cdr3_aa: ASSVTGVQTEAF

v_call: TRBV20-1
j_call: TRBJ2-3
cdr3_aa: SYEGTDTQY

v_call: TRBV5-6
j_call: TRBJ2-1
cdr3_aa: ASSLGREDNEQF

v_call: TRBV4-1
j_call: TRBJ1-2
cdr3_aa: ASSQAPGQANYGYT

v_call: TRBV29-1
j_call: TRBJ2-2
cdr3_aa: SVGAGSVNTGELF

v_call: TRBV4-2
j_call: TRBJ1-2
cdr3_aa: ASSQAQGANPGGYT

v_call: TRBV18
j_call: TRBJ2-7
cdr3_aa: ASSPLSVTVAYEQY

v_call: TRBV7-9
j_call: TRBJ2-5
cdr3_aa: ASSFEPQY

v_call: TRBV12-5
j_call: TRBJ2-1
cdr3_aa: ASGLAPTGSPYNEQF

v_call: TRBV19
j_call: TRBJ2-7
cdr3_aa: ASSGNSYEQY

v_call: TRBV29-1
j_call: TRBJ2-7
cdr3_aa: SGGQGGYEQY

v_call: TRBV19
j_call: TRBJ2-7
cdr3_aa: ASSDTAWGGDEQY

v_call: TRBV7-9
j_call: TRBJ2-5
cdr3_aa: ASSFWIGAGGRQETQY

v_call: TRBV2
j_call: TRBJ1-5
cdr3_aa: ASSEDLAGNQPQH

v_call: TRBV15
j_call: TRBJ2-7
cdr3_aa: ATSRSNRGLYEQY

v_call: TRBV18
j_call: TRBJ2-5
cdr3_aa: ASSPTVGARQETQY

v_call: TRBV19
j_call: TRBJ2-2
cdr3_aa: ASRGQGKDTGELF

v_call: TRBV6-1
j_call: TRBJ1-2
cdr3_aa: ASTPGRVVSGYT

v_call: TRBV2
j_call: TRBJ1-2
cdr3_aa: ASTGRGGNYGYT

v_call: TRBV11-3
j_call: TRBJ2-5
cdr3_aa: ASSSLWDFGGQETQY

v_call: TRBV2
j_call: TRBJ2-7
cdr3_aa: ASSEALWAYEQY

v_call: TRBV2
j_call: TRBJ2-3
cdr3_aa: ASSDSSRDRSGDTQY

v_call: TRBV5-4
j_call: TRBJ1-2
cdr3_aa: ASSLTGRDGYT

v_call: TRBV5-1
j_call: TRBJ2-1
cdr3_aa: ASSLGQGSYNEQF

v_call: TRBV6-4
j_call: TRBJ2-5
cdr3_aa: ASSDRRAAETQY

v_call: TRBV6-6
j_call: TRBJ1-6
cdr3_aa: ASRLQGRSPLH

v_call: TRBV4-1
j_call: TRBJ2-2
cdr3_aa: ASKRSTGGELF

v_call: TRBV10-3
j_call: TRBJ1-1
cdr3_aa: AISEGGGPEAF

v_call: TRBV7-2
j_call: TRBJ2-1
cdr3_aa: ASSLVTSGGHEQF

v_call: TRBV5-4
j_call: TRBJ2-3
cdr3_aa: ASSLQGGTDTQY

v_call: TRBV5-1
j_call: TRBJ2-1
cdr3_aa: ASSLAGLAGGSYNEQF

v_call: TRBV19
j_call: TRBJ1-2
cdr3_aa: ASSIIRGANYGYT

v_call: TRBV30
j_call: TRBJ2-1
cdr3_aa: AWTPSTSSYNEQF

v_call: TRBV19
j_call: TRBJ1-5
cdr3_aa: ASSIEGGNQPQH

v_call: TRBV6-1
j_call: TRBJ1-6
cdr3_aa: ASSLQGWNSPLH

v_call: TRBV11-3
j_call: TRBJ1-4
cdr3_aa: ASSSNGGTTNEKLF

v_call: TRBV6-1
j_call: TRBJ1-2
cdr3_aa: ASSPRLGDGYT

v_call: TRBV9
j_call: TRBJ1-4
cdr3_aa: ASSSGPATNEKLF

v_call: TRBV19
j_call: TRBJ1-2
cdr3_aa: ASSRMGAVRTGYT

v_call: TRBV19
j_call: TRBJ2-3
cdr3_aa: ASSVGQGGTDTQY

v_call: TRBV29-1
j_call: TRBJ2-4
cdr3_aa: SGGTGRGAKNIQY

v_call: TRBV18
j_call: TRBJ1-1
cdr3_aa: ASSRPPSTEAF

v_call: TRBV11-3
j_call: TRBJ2-6
cdr3_aa: ASSGANVLT